The entry below describes one T cell receptor beta chain. What it binds is unknown. This sample is drawn from a study of T cell responses to AZD1222 COVID-19 vaccine. Generated by immunoSEQ multiplex PCR, the TCRdb table keeps only in-frame clones and is missing some. The sample lists under 70,000 clones, approximately 79% occurring once. Broader study findings: Baseline seropositivity characterized only a handful of AZD1222 recipients. Spike-specific TCR breadth and depth rose after two AZD1222 doses. CD4 TCRs linked to vaccination spanned spike, dominating at 160-218 and 743-854. Researchers took repertoire samples only after the peak T cell response had come.

V lost 0 bases to trimming and J lost 4 bases, with 11 bases between them. In germline, CDR1 is PRHDT, CDR2 FYEKMQ (reference sequence). CDR3 length: 15 amino acids. The chain links TRBV13 to TRBJ2-3; TRBD2 is a possible D gene (6 bases). The TCR was taken from an adult in good health. The sample here was peripheral blood, taken on day 0 of MenACWY control vaccination. Written as DNA, the CDR3 is TGTGCCAGCAGCTTAGGGGCGGGGTGGGCAGATACGCAGTATTTT. Translation gives CASSLGAGWADTQYF.